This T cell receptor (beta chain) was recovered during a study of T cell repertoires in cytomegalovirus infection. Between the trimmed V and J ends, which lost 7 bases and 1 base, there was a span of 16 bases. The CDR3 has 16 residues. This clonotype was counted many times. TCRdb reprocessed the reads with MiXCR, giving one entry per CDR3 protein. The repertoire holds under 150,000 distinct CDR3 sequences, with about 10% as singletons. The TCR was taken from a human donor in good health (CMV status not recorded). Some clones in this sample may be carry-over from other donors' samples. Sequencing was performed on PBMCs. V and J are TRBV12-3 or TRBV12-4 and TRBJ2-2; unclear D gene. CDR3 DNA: TGTGCCAGCACTACACGAATAACACTGAACACCGGGGAGCTGTTTTTT. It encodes CASTTRITLNTGELFF.